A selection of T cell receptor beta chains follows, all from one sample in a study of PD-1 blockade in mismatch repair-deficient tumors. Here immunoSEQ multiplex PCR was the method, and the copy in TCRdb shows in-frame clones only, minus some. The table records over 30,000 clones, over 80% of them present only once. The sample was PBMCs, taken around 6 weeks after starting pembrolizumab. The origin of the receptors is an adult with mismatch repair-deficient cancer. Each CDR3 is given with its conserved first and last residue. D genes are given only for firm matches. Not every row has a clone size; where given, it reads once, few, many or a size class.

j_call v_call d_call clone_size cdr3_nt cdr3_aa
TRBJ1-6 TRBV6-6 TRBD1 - TGTGCCAGCAGTTACGGACAGGTTAATTCACCCCTCCACTTT CASSYGQVNSPLHF
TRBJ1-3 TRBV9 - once TGTGCCAGCAGCGTAGCCGTGGGAAACACCATATATTTT CASSVAVGNTIYF
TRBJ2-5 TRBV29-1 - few TGCAGCGTTGCGACTGCTCAAGAGACCCAGTACTTC CSVATAQETQYF
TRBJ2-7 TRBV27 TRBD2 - TGTGCCAGCAGTCCAGCTAGCGGGAGTCTTTACGAGCAGTACTTC CASSPASGSLYEQYF
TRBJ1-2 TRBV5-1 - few TGCGCCAGCAGCGTTACAGGGTTTTTAGGCTACACCTTC CASSVTGFLGYTF
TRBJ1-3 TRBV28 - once TGTGCCAGCAGTTCGACACCGGGACAAGGAAACACCATATATTTT CASSSTPGQGNTIYF
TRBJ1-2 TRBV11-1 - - TGTGCCAGCAGCTGGGCAAACTATGGCTACACCTTC CASSWANYGYTF
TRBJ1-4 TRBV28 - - TGTGCCAGCAGGACTGGGGACTACGCAACTAATGAAAAACTGTTTTTT CASRTGDYATNEKLFF
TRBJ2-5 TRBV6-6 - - TGTGCCAGCAGTTATTCGGAGACCCAGTACTTC CASSYSETQYF
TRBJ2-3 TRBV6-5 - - TGTGCCAGCAGTTACGGGGGGTTCACAGATACGCAGTATTTT CASSYGGFTDTQYF
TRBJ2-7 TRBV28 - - TGTGCCAGCAGTTCATTCTACGAGCAGTACTTC CASSSFYEQYF
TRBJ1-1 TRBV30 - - TGTGCCTGGGGGCGGGGGATGAACACTGAAGCTTTCTTT CAWGRGMNTEAFF
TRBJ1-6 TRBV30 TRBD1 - TGTGCCACCGGTAAAGACAGGGTCGGTAGTAATTCACCCCTCCACTTT CATGKDRVGSNSPLHF
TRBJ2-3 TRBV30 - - TGTGCCTGGAGTGCAGGGGGGGCAGGGGGCTTAGATACGCAGTATTTT CAWSAGGAGGLDTQYF
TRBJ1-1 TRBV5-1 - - TGCGCCAGCAGCCACCAGGAGAACACTGAAGCTTTCTTT CASSHQENTEAFF
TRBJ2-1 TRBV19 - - TGTGTCACCGGCAGGGGGGATCTGGATCACTACAATGAGCAGTTCTTC CVTGRGDLDHYNEQFF
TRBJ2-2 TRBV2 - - TGTGCCAGCAGGAGACTAGGCCGTCAGGGCACCGGGGAGCTGTTTTTT CASRRLGRQGTGELFF
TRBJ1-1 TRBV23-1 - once TGCGCCAGCAGTCCGAGGTCAAACCCGAAGGGGGAAGCTTTCTTT CASSPRSNPKGEAFF
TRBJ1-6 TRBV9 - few TGTGCCAGCAGCGTACTCGGGGGACCCCTCCACTTT CASSVLGGPLHF
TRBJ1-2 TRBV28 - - TGTGCCAGCACCCGAGGCGGGAACTATGGCTACACCTTC CASTRGGNYGYTF
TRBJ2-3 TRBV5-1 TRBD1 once TGCGCCAGCAGCAGGGGACAGGGGGAAGGAGATACGCAGTATTTT CASSRGQGEGDTQYF
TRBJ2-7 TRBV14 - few TGTGCCAGCAGCCAAGCCTGGGGCTCTAAAGAGCAGTACTTC CASSQAWGSKEQYF
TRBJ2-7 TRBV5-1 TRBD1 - TGCGCCAGCAGATCCGGGACAGGGCATTTCTACGAGCAGTACTTC CASRSGTGHFYEQYF
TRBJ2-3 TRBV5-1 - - TGCGCCAGCAGCTCAGCGATGTACACAGATACGCAGTATTTT CASSSAMYTDTQYF
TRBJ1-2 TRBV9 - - TGTGCCAGCAGCGTAGAAGAGACAGGTACCCTACGGGGCTACACCTTC CASSVEETGTLRGYTF
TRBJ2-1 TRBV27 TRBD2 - TGTGCCAGCAGTCCAATTAGCGGGAGCTCCTACAATGAGCAGTTCTTC CASSPISGSSYNEQFF
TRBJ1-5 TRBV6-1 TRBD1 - TGTGCCAGCAGTGAAAGATTAGGGGACAGGAGCAATCAGCCCCAGCATTTT CASSERLGDRSNQPQHF
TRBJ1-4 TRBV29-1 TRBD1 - TGCAGCGTTGCAGGGGGCGGGTATAATGAAAAACTGTTTTTT CSVAGGGYNEKLFF
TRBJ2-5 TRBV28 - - TGTGCCAGCAGTCCGCAGGGTAGGACCCAGTACTTC CASSPQGRTQYF
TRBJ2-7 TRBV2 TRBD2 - TGTGCCAGCAGTGACCCTAGCGGGAGTAACGAGCAGTACTTC CASSDPSGSNEQYF
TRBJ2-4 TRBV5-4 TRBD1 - TGTGCCAGCAGCCGCCGGACAGGGGGGGCGTGGGAGGATCAAAACATTCAGTACTTC CASSRRTGGAWEDQNIQYF
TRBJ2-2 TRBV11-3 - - TGTGCCAGCAGCTTAGTAGACACCGGGGAGCTGTTTTTT CASSLVDTGELFF
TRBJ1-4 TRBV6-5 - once TGTGCCAGCCAGGGAAACGAAAAACTGTTTTTT CASQGNEKLFF
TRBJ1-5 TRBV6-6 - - TGTGCCAGCAGTTACGACTATCAGCCCCAGCATTTT CASSYDYQPQHF
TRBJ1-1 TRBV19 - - TGTGCCAGTAGTCCTCCGGGACTCCCATTAAGCACTGAAGCTTTCTTT CASSPPGLPLSTEAFF
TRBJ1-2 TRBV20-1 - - TGCAGTGCCCCTTCGGGGAAAGGCTACACCTTC CSAPSGKGYTF
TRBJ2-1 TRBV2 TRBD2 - TGTGCCATTGGGGCTAGCGGGAGTAGTAATGAGCAGTTCTTC CAIGASGSSNEQFF
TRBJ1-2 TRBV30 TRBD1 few TGTGCCTGGAGTGGCGGGACAGGGCCCTATGGCTACACCTTC CAWSGGTGPYGYTF
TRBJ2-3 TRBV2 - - TGTGCCAGCACGGAGGTATCAGATACGCAGTATTTT CASTEVSDTQYF
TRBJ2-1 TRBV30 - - TGTGCCTGGAGTGAATATCGGGAGTTGAATGAGCAGTTCTTC CAWSEYRELNEQFF
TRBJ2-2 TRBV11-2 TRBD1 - TGTGCCAGCAGCCGGACAGGGGCGGACACCGGGGAGCTGTTTTTT CASSRTGADTGELFF
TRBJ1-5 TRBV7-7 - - TGTGCTAGCAGTCAAGGGGCGAATCAGCCCCAGCATTTT CASSQGANQPQHF
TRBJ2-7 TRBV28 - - TGTGCCAGCACCGATCCCAGCCCTCGTAACTACTACGAGCAGTACTTC CASTDPSPRNYYEQYF
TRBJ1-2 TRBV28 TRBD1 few TGTGCCAGCAGTTTATTTGGGGACAGGGGCCATGGCTACACCTTC CASSLFGDRGHGYTF
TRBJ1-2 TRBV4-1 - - TGCGCCAGCAGCCAAGATGGGAAGGGGGGGTATGGCTACACCTTC CASSQDGKGGYGYTF
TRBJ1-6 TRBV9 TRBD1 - TGTGCCAGCAGCCCCCCCGGGACAGCAAATTCACCCCTCCACTTT CASSPPGTANSPLHF
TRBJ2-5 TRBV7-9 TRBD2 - TGTGCCAGCAGCCCTGGACTAGCCCAAGAGACCCAGTACTTC CASSPGLAQETQYF
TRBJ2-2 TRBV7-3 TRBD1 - TGTGCCAGCAGCAAGTGGGACAGGGGGCGAACCGGGGAGCTGTTTTTT CASSKWDRGRTGELFF
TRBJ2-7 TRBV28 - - TGTGCCAGCAGTTTAGAGGGAGGAGAGCAGTACTTC CASSLEGGEQYF
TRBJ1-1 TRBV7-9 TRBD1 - TGTGCCAGCAGCCAGTCGTGGGGGGACAGGGGCTTAAACACTGAAGCTTTCTTT CASSQSWGDRGLNTEAFF
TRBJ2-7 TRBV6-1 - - TGTGCCAGCAGTTGGATTAGCGGAGTTCTCTACGAGCAGTACTTC CASSWISGVLYEQYF
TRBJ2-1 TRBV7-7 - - TGTGCTAGCAGCTTTGGTCAGGGTAATGAGCAGTTCTTC CASSFGQGNEQFF
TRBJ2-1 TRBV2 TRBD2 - TGTGCCAGCAGTGATATTTCGGGAGGAAGGAGTGAGCAGTTCTTC CASSDISGGRSEQFF
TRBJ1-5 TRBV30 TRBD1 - TGTGCCTGGAGTACAGGACAGGGCAATCAGCCCCAGCATTTT CAWSTGQGNQPQHF
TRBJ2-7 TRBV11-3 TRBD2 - TGTGCCAGCAGTCCCGGGACTAACTCCTACGAGCAGTACTTC CASSPGTNSYEQYF
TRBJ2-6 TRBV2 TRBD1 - TGTGCCAGCAGTGAAGTGGGGACAGGGGGCTCAGTCTCTGGGGCCAACGTCCTGACTTTC CASSEVGTGGSVSGANVLTF